Shown below are 9 T cell receptor beta chains from a single sample sequenced in a study of metastatic and nonmetastatic thyroid tumors. TCRdb re-called clones via MiXCR from the PCR reads. In the table there are tens of thousands of clones, 20% to 25% of which are singletons. Thyroid surgery had not been preceded by any treatment in any patient. The sample was blood. The source of these receptors is a female donor with papillary thyroid cancer or a benign thyroid nodule (not recorded which). Some clones in this sample may be carry-over from other donors' samples.

At least ten counts were recorded for this clone. The chain is built from TRBV12-3 or TRBV12-4 and TRBJ1-2, with TRBD1 matching over 7 bases. J was trimmed by 3 bases and V by 4 bases; bases with no gene match: 8. This CDR3 is built from 15 residues. CDR3 loop: CASSSRDRIYYGYTF. The CDR3 DNA sequence: TGTGCCAGCAGTTCCAGGGACAGAATTTACTATGGCTACACCTTC.

This clone was seen many times. The chain uses TRBV6-2 or TRBV6-3 and TRBJ1-1; D gene ambiguous. Trimming cost V 4 bases and J 6 bases, with 15 bases left between them. The CDR3 length is 14 residues. CDR1 and CDR2 (germline): MNHEY, SVGEGT. The CDR3: CASSFSTTGAEAFF. DNA for the CDR3: TGTGCCAGCAGTTTCTCGACGACTGGAGCTGAAGCTTTCTTT.

This clone was detected many times. V gene TRBV11-2 combines with J gene TRBJ2-3; D might be TRBD2 (6 bases). Trimming took off 0 bases at V and 2 bases at J, with 18 bases between the two ends. The CDR3 contains 18 residues. CDR1 is SGHAT, CDR2 FQNNGV, per germline. In nucleotides, the CDR3 is TGTGCCAGCAGCTTAGATCTGCGGGGTGGAGGGGACACAGATACGCAGTATTTT. This gives the protein CASSLDLRGGGDTDTQYF.

This clone was recorded many times. The chain combines TRBV14 with TRBJ1-1; no reliable D call. The CDR3 length is 13 residues. Germline V gene data show CDR1 as SGHDN and CDR2 as FVKESK. The V and J ends lost 4 bases and 4 bases respectively, with 10 bases between them. CDR3 region: CASSPKGRTEAFF. In DNA form, the CDR3 reads TGTGCCAGCAGCCCCAAAGGTCGCACTGAAGCTTTCTTT.

The rearrangement links TRBV6-5 to TRBJ1-5; D not certain. V shed 0 bases and J shed 11 bases, with 20 bases lying between them. CDR3 size: 16 residues. In germline, CDR1 is MNHEY, CDR2 SVGAGI. CDR3 DNA: TGTGCCAGCAGTTACTCGAGTAGCGAACTTGGGAAGACCCAGCATTTT. Translation gives CASSYSSSELGKTQHF.

There are a few counts of this clone. The same CDR3 arises from other DNA sequences in this sample as well. This sequence joins TRBV6-1 and TRBJ1-2, with 8 bases that match TRBD1. The ends lost 6 bases at V and 5 bases at J; junction bases unmatched: 8. Germline V CDR1 and CDR2: MNHNS, SASEGT. This CDR3 contains 14 residues. The CDR3 loop reads CASRSDRGLYGYTF. CDR3 nucleotides: TGTGCCAGCAGATCTGACAGGGGTTTATATGGCTACACCTTC.

At least ten counts were recorded for this clone. V is TRBV6-1 and J is TRBJ2-6; TRBD1 matches 9 bases. The J segment lost 4 bases and the V segment lost 2 bases, leaving 6 bases of the junction unmatched. The germline V gene encodes CDR1 MNHNS and CDR2 SASEGT. The CDR3 sequence is 17 residues long. The DNA of the CDR3 is TGTGCCAGCAGTGAACGGGACAGGGCATCGGGGGCCAACGTCCTGACTTTC. Residues: CASSERDRASGANVLTF.

This chain uses TRBV5-5 with TRBJ1-5; D possibly corresponds to TRBD1 (6 bases). The CDR3 spans 15 residues. The V gene lost 4 bases and the J gene lost 0 bases, with 11 bases spanning the gap. Looked up from germline, CDR1 is SGHKS and CDR2 is YYEKEE (reference sequence). DNA of the CDR3: TGTGCCAGCAGCATCGGACAGCGTAGCAATCAGCCCCAGCATTTT. Translation gives CASSIGQRSNQPQHF. The full variable domain, with the rest looked up from reference TRBV5-5 and TRBJ1-5, is DAGVTQSPTHLIKTRGQQVTLRCSPISGHKSVSWYQQVLGQGPQFIFQYYEKEERGRGNFPDRFSARQFPNYSSELNVNALLLGDSALYLCASSIGQRSNQPQHFGDGTRLSIL.

This clone occurred a few times. This chain links TRBV20-1 with TRBJ1-4; D may be TRBD1 (5 bases). Per the germline V gene, CDR1 is DFQATT and CDR2 is SNEGSKA (reference sequence). The CDR3 has 15 amino acids. Trimming shortened V by 3 bases and J by 3 bases, and 14 bases separated the two germline ends. CDR3 residues: CSARFSWGANEKLFF. The DNA for the CDR3 is TGCAGTGCTAGGTTTTCTTGGGGGGCTAATGAAAAACTGTTTTTT.